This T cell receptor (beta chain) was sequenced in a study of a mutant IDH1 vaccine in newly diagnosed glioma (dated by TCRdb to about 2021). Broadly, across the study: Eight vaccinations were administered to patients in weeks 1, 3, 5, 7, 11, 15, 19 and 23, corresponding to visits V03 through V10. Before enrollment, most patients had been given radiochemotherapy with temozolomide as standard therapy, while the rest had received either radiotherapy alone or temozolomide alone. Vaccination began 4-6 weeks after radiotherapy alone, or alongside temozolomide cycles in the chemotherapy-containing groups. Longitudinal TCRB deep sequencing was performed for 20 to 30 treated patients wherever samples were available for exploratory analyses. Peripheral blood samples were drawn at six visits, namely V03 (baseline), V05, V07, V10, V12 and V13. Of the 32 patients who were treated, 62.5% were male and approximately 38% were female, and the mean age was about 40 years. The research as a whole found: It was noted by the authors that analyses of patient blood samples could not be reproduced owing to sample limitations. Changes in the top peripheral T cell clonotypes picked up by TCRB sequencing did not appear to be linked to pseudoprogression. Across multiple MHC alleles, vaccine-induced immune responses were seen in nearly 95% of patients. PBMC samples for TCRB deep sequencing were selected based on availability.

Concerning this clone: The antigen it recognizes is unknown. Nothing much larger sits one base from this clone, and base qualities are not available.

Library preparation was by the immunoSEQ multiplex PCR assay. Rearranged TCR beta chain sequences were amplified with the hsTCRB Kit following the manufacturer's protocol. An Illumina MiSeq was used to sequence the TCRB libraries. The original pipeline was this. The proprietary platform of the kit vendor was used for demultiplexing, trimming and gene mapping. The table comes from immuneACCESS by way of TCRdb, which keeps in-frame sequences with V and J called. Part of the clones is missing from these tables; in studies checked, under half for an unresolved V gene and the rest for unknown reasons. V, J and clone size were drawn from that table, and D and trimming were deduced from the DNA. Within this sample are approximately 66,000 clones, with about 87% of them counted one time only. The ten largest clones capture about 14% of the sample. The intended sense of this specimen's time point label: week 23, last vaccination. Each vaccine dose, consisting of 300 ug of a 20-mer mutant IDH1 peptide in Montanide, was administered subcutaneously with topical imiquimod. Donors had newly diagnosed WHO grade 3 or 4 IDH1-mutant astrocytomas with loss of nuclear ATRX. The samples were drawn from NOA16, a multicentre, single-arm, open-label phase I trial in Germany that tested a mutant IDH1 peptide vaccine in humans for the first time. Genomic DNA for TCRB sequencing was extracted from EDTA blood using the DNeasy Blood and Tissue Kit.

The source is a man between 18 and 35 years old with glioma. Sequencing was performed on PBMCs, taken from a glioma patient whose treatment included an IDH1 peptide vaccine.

The DNA sequence follows: TGTGCCAGCAGTTCAGCGGGAGGGCGTCCCTACGAGCAGTACTTC. Translation gives CASSSAGGRPYEQYF. The receptor chain draws on TRBV28 and TRBJ2-7, with 10 bases matching TRBD2. Trimmed from V: 4 bases; trimmed from J: 2 bases; junction bases lacking a gene match: 5. CDR1 MDHEN and CDR2 SYDVKM were looked up in the germline V gene. Including cysteine and phenylalanine, the CDR3 has 15 amino acids. Of all the DNA, just the CDR3 is kept, 45 bases in frame from base 1. Reference TRBV28 and TRBJ2-7 genes cover what lies past the CDR3, so the full variable domain is DVKVTQSSRYLVKRTGEKVFLECVQDMDHENMFWYRQDPGLGLRLIYFSYDVKMKEKGDIPEGYSVSREKKERFSLILESASTNQTSMYLCASSSAGGRPYEQYFGPGTRLTVT.